This T cell receptor beta chain originates from a study of blood T cell repertoires in COVID-19. Background on the study: Acute and convalescent COVID-19 specimens originated in the United States, Italy and Spain.

Original handling: Counts of nucleated cells, estimated from reference gene primer amplification, were obtained. Method: immunoSEQ multiplex PCR; TCRdb's copy keeps in-frame clones and lacks some. V and J calls and clone size are given by that table; D and trimming were obtained from the DNA. The data hold about 40,000 clones, with approximately 81% observed a single time. CDR1 MNHNS and CDR2 SASEGT come from the germline V gene. The CDR3 has 17 residues. With 3 bases removed from V and 0 bases from J, the gap between germline ends came to 15 bases. The clonotype comes from a human donor in a cohort sampled during active COVID-19. What was sequenced was peripheral blood. V usage is TRBV6-1 and J usage is TRBJ1-3; D gene unclear. CDR3 in DNA: TGTGCCAGCAGTGAGTTGTCCCGGGGAGACTCTGGAAACACCATATATTTT. Protein product: CASSELSRGDSGNTIYF.